This TCR beta chain was documented in a study of technical replicates of blood from a few donors. Generated by immunoSEQ multiplex PCR, the TCRdb table keeps only in-frame clones and is missing some. The sample includes 65,000 to 90,000 clones, 92% of them seen just once. Sequenced sample: T cells isolated from PBMCs. The sequence was collected from a human donor in good health.

CDR3 nucleotides: TGTGCCAGCAGTGAATCGATTCCGGGACAGGGGGCGGGTAAGCAGTTCTTC. This codes for CASSESIPGQGAGKQFF. The chain recombines TRBV2 with TRBJ2-1; 12 bases fit TRBD1. Per the germline V gene, CDR1 is SNHLY and CDR2 is FYNNEI. J was trimmed by 11 bases and V by 2 bases; bases with no gene match: 13. The CDR3 contains 17 residues.